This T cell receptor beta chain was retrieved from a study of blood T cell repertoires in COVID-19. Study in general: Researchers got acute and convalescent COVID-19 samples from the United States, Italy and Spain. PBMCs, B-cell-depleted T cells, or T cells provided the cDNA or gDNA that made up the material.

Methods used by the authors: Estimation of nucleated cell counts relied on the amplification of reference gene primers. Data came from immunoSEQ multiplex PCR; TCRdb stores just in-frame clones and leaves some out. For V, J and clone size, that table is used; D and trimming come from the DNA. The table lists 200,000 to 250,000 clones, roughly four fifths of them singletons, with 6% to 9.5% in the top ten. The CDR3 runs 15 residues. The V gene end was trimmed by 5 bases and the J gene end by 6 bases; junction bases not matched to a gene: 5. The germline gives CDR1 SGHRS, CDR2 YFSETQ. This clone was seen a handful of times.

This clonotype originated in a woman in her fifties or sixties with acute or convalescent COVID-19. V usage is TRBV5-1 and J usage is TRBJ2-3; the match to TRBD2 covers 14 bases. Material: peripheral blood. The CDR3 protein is CASRETSGGADTQYF. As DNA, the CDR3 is TGCGCCAGCAGGGAGACTAGCGGGGGGGCCGATACGCAGTATTTT.